These 29 T cell receptor beta chains were all obtained from the same sample, sequenced in a study of blood T cells in healthy people across ages. Using a J-beta primer mix together with a sample-barcoded 5' primer, a second PCR was run for roughly 6 to 12 cycles. One entry per CDR3 protein results from TCRdb running MiXCR on the 5' RACE reads. The sample lists hundreds of thousands of distinct CDR3 sequences, approximately 48% seen once, with around 21% in the top ten. Sequenced material: blood. The receptors stem from a man between 60 and 75 years old in good health.

The genes are TRBV7-9 and TRBJ2-5; D is ambiguous. Germline-derived CDR1 and CDR2 are SEHNR and FQNEAQ (reference sequence). The CDR3 is made up of 14 amino acids. Trimming removed 5 bases at V and 5 bases at J, with 15 bases between. The CDR3 nucleotides read TGTGCCAGCAGCCCCCCGTGGCACGGGGAGACCCAGTACTTC. Translated, it gives CASSPPWHGETQYF.

The chain links TRBV14 to TRBJ2-1; 9 nucleotides align to TRBD2. The J call may be incorrect, as the DNA end agrees better with TRBJ2-7. The CDR3 runs to 16 residues. Germline V gene data show CDR1 as SGHDN and CDR2 as FVKESK. The CDR3 sequence: CASSATGTSSYKEQYF. As DNA, the CDR3 is TGTGCCAGCAGCGCTACCGGGACTAGCTCCTACAAGGAGCAGTACTTC.

V gene TRBV20-1 combines with J gene TRBJ1-1, with 7 bases aligning to TRBD1. J lost 2 bases, V lost 5 bases, and 11 bases had no gene match. This CDR3 is built from 15 residues. In germline, CDR1 is DFQATT, CDR2 SNEGSKA (reference sequence). CDR3 bases: TGCAGTGCTCGCCCCGACAGGGCTGCTAACACTGAAGCTTTCTTT. This codes for CSARPDRAANTEAFF.

The chain carries TRBV29-1 and TRBJ2-7; D is possibly TRBD1 or TRBD2 (5 bases each). This CDR3 comprises 13 residues. The germline CDR1 and CDR2 sequences are SQVTM and ANQGSEA. V shed 5 bases and J shed 2 bases, with 13 bases lying between them. CDR3 DNA sequence: TGCAGCGTTTGTCGGGACGGAGCCTACGAGCAGTACTTC. Protein sequence: CSVCRDGAYEQYF.

This clonotype was observed once. The chain uses TRBV20-1 and TRBJ1-6; D ambiguous. Germline CDR1 is DFQATT and CDR2 is SNEGSKA (reference sequence). With 7 bases removed from V and 5 bases from J, the gap between germline ends came to 9 bases. The CDR3 totals 12 residues. The CDR3 sequence is CSGSENNSPLHF. CDR3 nucleotides: TGCAGTGGATCAGAAAATAATTCACCCCTCCACTTT.

This sequence joins TRBV11-2 and TRBJ1-2; D not certain. Germline values: CDR1 SGHAT, CDR2 FQNNGV. V was clipped by 8 bases and J by 7 bases, with 11 bases between them. CDR3 length: 11 amino acids. CDR3 nucleotide sequence: TGTGCCAGCGGGCTGGGTCGTGGCTACACCTTC. Translation: CASGLGRGYTF. Supplemented by reference TRBV11-2 and TRBJ1-2, the full variable domain reads EAGVAQSPRYKIIEKRQSVAFWCNPISGHATLYWYQQILGQGPKLLIQFQNNGVVDDSQLPKDRFSAERLKGVDSTLKIQPAKLEDSAVYLCASGLGRGYTFGSGTRLTVV.

The chain links TRBV7-9 to TRBJ2-1; tentative D call: TRBD1 (5 bases). V lost 4 bases and J lost 7, with 14 bases in between. This CDR3 comprises 14 residues. In germline, CDR1 is SEHNR, CDR2 FQNEAQ (reference sequence). In DNA form, the CDR3 reads TGTGCCAGCAGCTCAGAATTTCCAGGGAATGAGCAGTTCTTC. Protein sequence: CASSSEFPGNEQFF.

The chain's CDR3 is CASSTTITDTQYF. As DNA, the CDR3 is TGTGCCAGCAGTACTACAATCACAGATACGCAGTATTTT. This sequence joins TRBV12-3 or TRBV12-4 and TRBJ2-3; D is uncertain. The CDR3 has 13 residues. With 5 bases removed from V and 2 bases from J, the gap between germline ends came to 8 bases.

About this clonotype: One end of the junction varies from germline; a read error may be responsible. The chain has TRBV5-1 and TRBJ2-3, with 11 bases matching TRBD2. This CDR3 is 17 amino acids long. Germline V gives CDR1 SGHRS, CDR2 YFSETQ. CDR3 amino acids: CAGSPSSGGTDTDTQYF. CDR3 DNA sequence: TGCGCCGGCAGCCCATCTAGCGGGGGGACCGACACAGATACGCAGTATTTT.

This sequence joins TRBV28 and TRBJ2-1; the D gene is possibly TRBD1 (5 bases). Trimming took off 10 bases at V and 6 bases at J, with 19 bases between the two ends. The CDR3 runs to 14 residues. Germline values: CDR1 MDHEN, CDR2 SYDVKM. The CDR3 DNA sequence: TGTGCCACCCATAGGGGCGGTAGCTGCAATGAGCAGTTCTTC. It yields the protein CATHRGGSCNEQFF.

The genes are TRBV7-2 and TRBJ2-1, with D perhaps TRBD2 (6 bases). Trimming took 0 bases from V and 1 from J, leaving 10 bases between them. CDR1 SGHTA and CDR2 FQGNSA come from the germline V gene. The CDR3 runs 16 residues. The CDR3 region has the DNA TGTGCCAGCAGCTTAGCGGGGAGCGGGTCCTACAATGAGCAGTTCTTC. Residues: CASSLAGSGSYNEQFF.

The chain employs TRBV4-3 and TRBJ1-3; tentatively, D is TRBD1 (5 bases). Trimming took 3 bases from V and 0 from J, leaving 18 bases between them. The CDR3 spans 18 residues. Germline V CDR1 and CDR2: LGHNA, YSLEER. CDR3 protein: CASSHPGPRESSGNTIYF. CDR3 in DNA: TGCGCCAGCAGCCATCCGGGACCCAGGGAGAGCTCTGGAAACACCATATATTTT.

This clonotype was counted a few times. This chain links TRBV7-2 with TRBJ2-1, with 8 nucleotides matching TRBD1. Germline V gives CDR1 SGHTA, CDR2 FQGNSA. There are 14 residues in the CDR3. The V and J ends lost 4 bases and 9 bases, in that order; junction bases with no gene match: 8. The CDR3 DNA reads TGTGCCAGCAGCTACCAGGGGGCGTCGTCTGAGCAGTTCTTC. It translates to CASSYQGASSEQFF. The complete variable domain, with remaining parts taken from reference TRBV7-2 and TRBJ2-1, reads GAGVSQSPSNKVTEKGKDVELRCDPISGHTALYWYRQSLGQGLEFLIYFQGNSAPDKSGLPSDRFSAERTGGSVSTLTIQRTQQEDSAVYLCASSYQGASSEQFFGPGTRLTVL.

This chain connects TRBV2 to TRBJ2-5; TRBD1 matches at 10 bases. With V trimmed by 6 bases and J by 5 bases, 9 bases remained unmatched. The germline gives CDR1 SNHLY, CDR2 FYNNEI. The CDR3 is 15 residues long. Here the CDR3 reads CASRGGTGVRETQYF. CDR3 coding DNA: TGTGCCAGCAGAGGCGGGACAGGGGTTCGGGAGACCCAGTACTTC.

The gene calls are TRBV5-1 and TRBJ1-1; 7 bases align to TRBD1. This CDR3 spans 18 amino acids. Germline V gene data show CDR1 as SGHRS and CDR2 as YFSETQ. V lost 4 bases, J lost 0 bases, and 15 bases stayed unmatched. The CDR3 reads CASSREGGTRPLNTEAFF. DNA of the CDR3: TGCGCCAGCAGCAGAGAAGGGGGCACTAGGCCTTTGAACACTGAAGCTTTCTTT. Filled out from reference TRBV5-1 and TRBJ1-1, the complete variable domain reads KAGVTQTPRYLIKTRGQQVTLSCSPISGHRSVSWYQQTPGQGLQFLFEYFSETQRNKGNFPGRFSGRQFSNSRSEMNVSTLELGDSALYLCASSREGGTRPLNTEAFFGQGTRLTVV.

In its sample, this clonotype was seen a few times. The chain recombines TRBV15 with TRBJ2-3; D unclear. The germline CDR1 and CDR2 sequences are LNHNV and YYDKDF (reference sequence). Trimming pared 1 base from V and 4 bases from J, leaving 3 bases between. The CDR3 has 12 amino acids. The CDR3 loop is CATSRGPDTQYF. CDR3 bases: TGTGCCACCAGCAGAGGTCCAGATACGCAGTATTTT.

This sequence joins TRBV6-2 or TRBV6-3 and TRBJ2-2, with 8 nucleotides matching TRBD1. The CDR3 is made up of 16 amino acids. The trim removed 6 bases at V and 1 base at J, leaving 7 bases unmatched. Germline loops: CDR1 MNHEY, CDR2 SVGEGT. In nucleotides, the CDR3 is TGTGCCAGCAGACACGGGACAGGCATGAACACCGGGGAGCTGTTTTTT. Protein: CASRHGTGMNTGELFF.

The genes are TRBV12-3 or TRBV12-4 and TRBJ2-1; D uncertain. The CDR3 covers 19 residues. The V gene lost 2 bases and the J gene lost 0 bases, with 20 bases spanning the gap. The CDR3 coding sequence is TGTGCCAGCAGTTTAAACAGCAAAAGGTTTCCTTACTCCTACAATGAGCAGTTCTTC. As protein: CASSLNSKRFPYSYNEQFF.

DNA of the CDR3: TGTGCCAGCAGCCAGCAGACAGGGCCGAACTATGGCTACACCTTC. Amino acids: CASSQQTGPNYGYTF. The chain joins TRBV4-2 to TRBJ1-2; 7 nucleotides align to TRBD1. Germline loops: CDR1 LGHNA, CDR2 YNFKEQ. CDR3 length: 15 residues. V shed 3 bases, J shed 2 bases, and the junction held 6 bases outside the gene matches.

This clonotype was detected ten times or more. V usage is TRBV7-2 and J usage is TRBJ2-3; 7 bases align to TRBD2. Trimming cost V 0 bases and J 6 bases; bases outside gene matches: 3. The CDR3 covers 14 residues. Germline V lookup: CDR1 SGHTA, CDR2 FQGNSA. CDR3 in DNA: TGTGCCAGCAGCTTAGCGCGGGGGTCGGATACGCAGTATTTT. This sequence encodes CASSLARGSDTQYF.

There are a few counts of this clonotype. This chain uses TRBV5-5 with TRBJ2-1; 10 nucleotides align to TRBD2. The trim removed 4 bases at V and 1 base at J, leaving 11 bases unmatched. CDR1 and CDR2 (germline): SGHKS, YYEKEE (reference sequence). CDR3 length equals 18 residues. CDR3 residues: CASSPGGTSVLSYNEQFF. CDR3 nucleotide sequence: TGTGCCAGCAGCCCTGGGGGGACTAGCGTTTTGTCCTACAATGAGCAGTTCTTC.

V and J are TRBV20-1 and TRBJ2-3, with TRBD1 matching over 12 bases. CDR1 DFQATT and CDR2 SNEGSKA come from the germline V gene (reference sequence). V dropped 1 base and J dropped 5; count of bases not matched to a gene: 7. The CDR3 length is 16 residues. The DNA for the CDR3 is TGCAGTGCTAGAGGTCCGGGACAGGGGGCCGTAGATACGCAGTATTTT. This codes for CSARGPGQGAVDTQYF.

Of note for this clonotype: The junction and the germline gene differ at one end; a read error may be behind it. The chain is built from TRBV6-1 and TRBJ2-7, with D tentatively TRBD1 (5 bases). Per the germline V gene, CDR1 is MNHNS and CDR2 is SASEGT. CDR3 size: 12 residues. CDR3 nucleotides: TGTGCCTGCAGAGGAGACAGCTACGAGCAGTACTTC. Protein: CACRGDSYEQYF.

Only a few counts were recorded for this clonotype. The chain carries TRBV4-3 and TRBJ1-2; tentative D call: TRBD1 (5 bases). V shed 1 base and J shed 0 bases, with 15 bases lying between them. Germline loops: CDR1 LGHNA, CDR2 YSLEER. The CDR3 is 17 amino acids. The CDR3 loop is CASSQGGAWGSNYGYTF. CDR3 nucleotide sequence: TGCGCCAGCAGCCAAGGAGGGGCGTGGGGGTCTAACTATGGCTACACCTTC.

This clonotype was detected a few times. J is TRBJ2-2 and V is TRBV29-1; unclear D gene. CDR3 size: 12 residues. Germline lookup yields CDR1 SQVTM and CDR2 ANQGSEA. V was trimmed by 8 bases and J by 7 bases, leaving 14 bases between them. The CDR3 loop is CSTWTPGGELFF. As DNA, the CDR3 is TGCAGCACCTGGACCCCAGGCGGGGAGCTGTTTTTT.

This sequence joins TRBV20-1 and TRBJ2-7; D tentatively fits TRBD1 or TRBD2 (5 bases each). The CDR3 is 16 residues long. Germline V gene lookup returns CDR1 DFQATT and CDR2 SNEGSKA (reference sequence). The V and J ends lost 0 bases and 4 bases respectively, with 19 bases between them. CDR3 nucleotide sequence: TGCAGTGCTAGAGATTCTCGGGACCCTCAAGGGTACGAGCAGTACTTC. It translates to CSARDSRDPQGYEQYF.

Turning to this clonotype: With a much larger clone just one base away, this may be a read error. The chain links TRBV28 to TRBJ2-5, with D possibly called TRBD1 or TRBD2 (6 bases each). This CDR3 has 13 residues. The germline gives CDR1 MDHEN, CDR2 SYDVKM. The ends were cut back, 7 bases at V and 11 bases at J, with 20 bases in the middle. CDR3 protein: CASKAGDKGEQYF. The CDR3 nucleotides are TGTGCCAGCAAAGCGGGCGACAAGGGGGAGCAGTACTTC.

This clonotype was found a few times. The chain uses TRBV30 and TRBJ2-5, with a tentative D call TRBD1 (5 bases). V gave up 2 bases and J gave up 1 base, with 14 bases separating them. Germline assignment: CDR1 GTSNPN and CDR2 SVGIG (reference sequence). The CDR3 spans 15 residues. The CDR3 sequence: CAWSPYRSFQETQYF. The CDR3 bases are TGTGCCTGGAGTCCCTACAGGAGTTTCCAAGAGACCCAGTACTTC.

As concerns this clonotype: It may be a read error: a sequence one base away is much more abundant. This chain joins TRBV7-8 and TRBJ2-3, with 11 bases fitting TRBD2. CDR3 length: 19 amino acids. CDR1 and CDR2 (germline): SGHVS, FQNEAQ. CDR3 bases: TGTGCCAGCAGCTCCAAACTGATAGCGGGGGGGCTGGGCACAGATATGCAGTATTTT. This gives the protein CASSSKLIAGGLGTDMQYF.